This T cell receptor beta chain was identified during a study of cytomegalovirus exposure and HLA in healthy donors. Study-wide context: Genotyping of 400 or so donors showed that roughly 80% belonged to the Caucasian-associated ancestry cluster.

Overall study findings and caveats: Later analysis found that TCR beta chains associated with HLA were more clonally expanded than other, equally common chains.

Note on this clone: Its antigen is unknown.

The PCR was carried out with 60 Vbeta primers and 13 Jbeta primers. The assay was immunoSEQ multiplex PCR, and TCRdb's table has in-frame clones only and misses some. The sample yields 140,000 or so clones, 66% seen once. Looked up from germline, CDR1 is SGHTA and CDR2 is FQGNSA. V shed 3 bases and J 1 base; nucleotides not matched to a gene: 6. The CDR3 is 16 amino acids. The specimen was PBMCs. This chain joins TRBV7-2 and TRBJ2-5; 9 nucleotides line up with TRBD2. The origin of this receptor is a woman in her sixties in good health and CMV-seronegative. DNA of the CDR3: TGTGCCAGCAGCTTCAGGCTAGCGGGGACCCAAGAGACCCAGTACTTC. It specifies CASSFRLAGTQETQYF.